These T cell receptor beta chains were read from a single sample in a study of T cells expressing NK-cell markers. TCRdb reprocessed the 5' RACE reads; each CDR3 protein has one entry and no DNA is given. The table for this sample gives some 450,000 distinct CDR3 sequences. The sequencing sample was made of blood T cells: a sorted CD56 or NKG2C T cell subset, CD4+ or CD8+ T cells, or bulk PBMC T cells (not recorded which). These receptors were taken from a woman between 18 and 70 years old in good health. Both conserved end residues are part of each CDR3.

j_call,v_call,cdr3_aa
TRBJ1-6,TRBV20-1,CSAREIPGGYSPLHF
TRBJ1-2,TRBV11-1,CASSLGFVDGGRSVYTF
TRBJ2-5,TRBV3-1,CASSRKTGGLETQYF
TRBJ1-1,TRBV9,CASSVAGGPASEEAFF
TRBJ1-5,TRBV20-1,CSARGGYSNQPQHF
TRBJ2-5,TRBV7-2,CASSPRIGTETQYF
TRBJ1-2,TRBV6-4,CASSDGMGYGYTF
TRBJ2-3,TRBV12-5,CASATGLAGTDTQYF
TRBJ2-7,TRBV18,CASSYTGTGGYEQYF
TRBJ2-1,TRBV12-3/TRBV12-4,CASRIRTDSYNEQFF
TRBJ2-1,TRBV28,CASSPGTIEFYNEQFF
TRBJ1-6,TRBV12-3/TRBV12-4,CASARGGVRNSPLHF
TRBJ2-1,TRBV11-2,CASSLDGGQGPYNEQFF
TRBJ2-7,TRBV20-1,CSASVTGAYEQYF
TRBJ2-1,TRBV7-2,CASSAGLAAYNEQFF
TRBJ1-2,TRBV30,CARRDGRDGYTF
TRBJ2-7,TRBV6-5,CASSYLKETGEQYF
TRBJ2-3,TRBV14,CASSQPTGTGSNTQYF
TRBJ2-5,TRBV13,CASSFRTGGSETQYF
TRBJ1-1,TRBV5-1,CASRQTGTANTEAFF
TRBJ1-1,TRBV12-3/TRBV12-4,CASSSGPLGGTEAFF
TRBJ1-1,TRBV6-5,CASSYSPWGLNTEAFF
TRBJ2-7,TRBV7-2,CASSLGVYEQYF
TRBJ1-2,TRBV7-8,CASSLDGDSYGYTF
TRBJ2-1,TRBV24-1,CATTRLGSDEQFF
TRBJ1-4,TRBV6-5,CASSSTTGSNEKLFF
TRBJ1-5,TRBV12-3/TRBV12-4,CASSLEARDPSQPQHF
TRBJ1-4,TRBV12-3/TRBV12-4,CASNDRGQAAGATNEKLFF
TRBJ2-7,TRBV12-3/TRBV12-4,CASSPQGIAYEQYF
TRBJ1-1,TRBV20-1,CSAGGRQGGTEAFF
TRBJ1-4,TRBV20-1,CSASNYRGRAEKLFF
TRBJ1-1,TRBV4-3,CASSQAGSEAFF
TRBJ1-6,TRBV6-2/TRBV6-3,CASSPGPRSSPLYF
TRBJ2-2,TRBV7-2,CASSPILGPPGELFF
TRBJ2-6,TRBV9,CASSADDTAGANVLTF
TRBJ1-4,TRBV6-6,CASSGGSHEKLFF
TRBJ2-7,TRBV2,CASALSYEQYF
TRBJ1-1,TRBV23-1,CASSQSRSRAKNTEAFF
TRBJ2-2,TRBV5-1,CASSLDQEITGELFF
TRBJ1-5,TRBV20-1,CSAVRGLSNQPQHF
TRBJ2-7,TRBV7-9,CASSLLHSALGSEQYF
TRBJ2-5,TRBV20-1,CSLVGVLKETQYF
TRBJ2-3,TRBV4-3,CASSLGTGMSDTQYF
TRBJ2-6,TRBV5-1,CASSSTSAGHSYSGANVLTF
TRBJ2-3,TRBV25-1,CASGGGVGDTQYF
TRBJ2-3,TRBV20-1,CSASRDTASTDTQYF
TRBJ1-1,TRBV20-1,CSAQTSRDPWDTEAFF
TRBJ2-7,TRBV20-1,CSARGPGGGHEQYF
TRBJ2-2,TRBV7-2,CASSFRATGELFF
TRBJ2-5,TRBV28,CASSFPGTNQETQYF
TRBJ1-2,TRBV4-3,CASSQVNTLQTF
TRBJ2-3,TRBV12-3/TRBV12-4,CASRGGTVSTDTQYF
TRBJ1-1,TRBV13,CASSLQGAKGEAFF